This T cell receptor beta chain is drawn from a study of blood T cell repertoires in COVID-19. The CDR3 has 15 residues. CDR1 and CDR2 from the germline V gene are LGHDT and YNNKEL (reference sequence). V dropped 1 base and J dropped 7 bases, with 14 bases sitting between them. Sequenced by immunoSEQ multiplex PCR; TCRdb stores in-frame clones only, minus some. The data contain hundreds of thousands of clones, approximately 92% of them singletons. The sequenced material came from PBMCs or T cells enriched from blood (not recorded which). The V gene is TRBV3-1 (or the pseudogene TRBV3-2), the J gene TRBJ2-1; maybe TRBD2 (6 bases). The clonotype was recovered from a man aged 18 to 30 who had recovered from COVID-19. The CDR3 bases are TGTGCCAGCAGCCAAGGTAGCGGACCTAGGAATGAGCAGTTCTTC. It encodes CASSQGSGPRNEQFF.